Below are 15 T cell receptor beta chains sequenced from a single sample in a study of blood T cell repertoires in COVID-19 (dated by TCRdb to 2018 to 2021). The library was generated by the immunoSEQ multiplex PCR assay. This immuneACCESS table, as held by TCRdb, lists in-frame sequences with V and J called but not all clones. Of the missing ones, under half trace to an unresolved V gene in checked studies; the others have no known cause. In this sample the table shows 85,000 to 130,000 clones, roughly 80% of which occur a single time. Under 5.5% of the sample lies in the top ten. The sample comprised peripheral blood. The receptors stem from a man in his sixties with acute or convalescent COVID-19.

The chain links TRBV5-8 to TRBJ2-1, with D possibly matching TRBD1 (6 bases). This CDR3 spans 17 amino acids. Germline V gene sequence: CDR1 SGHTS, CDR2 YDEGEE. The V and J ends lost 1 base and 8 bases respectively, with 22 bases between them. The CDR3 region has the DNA TGTGCCAGCAGCTTGTCAGGGGACACCAGAAAGGATCATGAGCAGTTCTTC. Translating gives CASSLSGDTRKDHEQFF. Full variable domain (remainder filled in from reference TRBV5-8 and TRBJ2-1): EAGVTQSPTHLIKTRGQQATLRCSPISGHTSVYWYQQALGLGLQFLLWYDEGEERNRGNFPPRFSGRQFPNYSSELNVNALELEDSALYLCASSLSGDTRKDHEQFFGPGTRLTVL.

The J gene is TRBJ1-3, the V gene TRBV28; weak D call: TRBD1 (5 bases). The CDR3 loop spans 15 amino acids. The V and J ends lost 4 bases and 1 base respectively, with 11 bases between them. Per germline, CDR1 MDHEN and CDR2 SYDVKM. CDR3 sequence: CASSWGYQSGNTIYF. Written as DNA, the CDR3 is TGTGCCAGCAGTTGGGGCTACCAATCTGGAAACACCATATATTTT.

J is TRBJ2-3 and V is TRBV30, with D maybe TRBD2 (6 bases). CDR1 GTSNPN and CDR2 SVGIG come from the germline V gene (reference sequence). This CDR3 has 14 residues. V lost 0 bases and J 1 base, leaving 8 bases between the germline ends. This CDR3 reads CAWSVGGGTDTQYF. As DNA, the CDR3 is TGTGCCTGGAGTGTCGGCGGGGGCACAGATACGCAGTATTTT.

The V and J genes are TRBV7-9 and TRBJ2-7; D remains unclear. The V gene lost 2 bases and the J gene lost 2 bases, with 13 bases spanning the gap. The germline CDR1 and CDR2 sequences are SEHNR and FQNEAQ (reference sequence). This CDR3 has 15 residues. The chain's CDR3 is CASSLWAGDPYEQYF. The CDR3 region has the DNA TGTGCCAGCAGCTTATGGGCAGGTGACCCCTACGAGCAGTACTTC.

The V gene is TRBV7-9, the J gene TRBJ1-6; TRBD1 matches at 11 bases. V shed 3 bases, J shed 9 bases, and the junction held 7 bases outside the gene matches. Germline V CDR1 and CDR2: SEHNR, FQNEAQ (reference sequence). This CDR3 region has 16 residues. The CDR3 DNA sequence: TGTGCCAGCAGCTTGGGCCCCGGGACAGGGGGTTCACCCCTCCACTTT. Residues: CASSLGPGTGGSPLHF.

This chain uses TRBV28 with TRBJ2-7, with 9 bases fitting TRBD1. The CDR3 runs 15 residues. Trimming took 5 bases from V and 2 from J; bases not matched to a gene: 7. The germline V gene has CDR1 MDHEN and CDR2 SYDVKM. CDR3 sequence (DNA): TGTGCCAGCAGTCAACCGGGACAGGGAACCTACGAGCAGTACTTC. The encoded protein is CASSQPGQGTYEQYF.

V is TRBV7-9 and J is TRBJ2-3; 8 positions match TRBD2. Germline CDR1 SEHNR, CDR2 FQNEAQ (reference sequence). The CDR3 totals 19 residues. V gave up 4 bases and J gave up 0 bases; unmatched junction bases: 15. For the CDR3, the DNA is TGTGCCAGCAGCTCACCGGGACTAGAAAGGGGAGATAGCACAGATACGCAGTATTTT. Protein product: CASSSPGLERGDSTDTQYF.

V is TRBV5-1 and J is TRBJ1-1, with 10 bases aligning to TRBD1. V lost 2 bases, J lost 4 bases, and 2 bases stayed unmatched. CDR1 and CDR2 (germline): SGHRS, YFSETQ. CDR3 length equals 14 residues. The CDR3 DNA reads TGCGCCAGCAGCTTTGGACAGGGGGGCACTGAAGCTTTCTTT. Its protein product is CASSFGQGGTEAFF. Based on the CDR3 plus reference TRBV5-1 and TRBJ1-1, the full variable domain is KAGVTQTPRYLIKTRGQQVTLSCSPISGHRSVSWYQQTPGQGLQFLFEYFSETQRNKGNFPGRFSGRQFSNSRSEMNVSTLELGDSALYLCASSFGQGGTEAFFGQGTRLTVV.

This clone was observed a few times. The chain's CDR3 is CAWVPTGNIEQYF. The CDR3 nucleotides read TGTGCCTGGGTCCCGACAGGGAACATCGAGCAGTACTTC. The rearrangement links TRBV30 to TRBJ2-7, with TRBD1 matching 7 bases. The CDR3 loop spans 13 amino acids. V shed 5 bases, J shed 6 bases, and the junction held 10 bases outside the gene matches. Looked up from germline, CDR1 is GTSNPN and CDR2 is SVGIG (reference sequence). The full variable domain, in which reference TRBV30 and TRBJ2-7 provide the parts outside the CDR3, is SQTIHQWPATLVQPVGSPLSLECTVEGTSNPNLYWYRQAAGRGLQLLFYSVGIGQISSEVPQNLSASRPQDRQFILSSKKLLLSDSGFYLCAWVPTGNIEQYFGPGTRLTVT.

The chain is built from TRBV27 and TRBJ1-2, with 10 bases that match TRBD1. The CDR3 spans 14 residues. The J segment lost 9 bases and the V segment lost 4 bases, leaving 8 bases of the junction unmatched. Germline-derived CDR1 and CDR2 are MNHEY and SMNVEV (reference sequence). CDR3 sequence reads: CASSSGQGPLRYTF. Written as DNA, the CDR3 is TGTGCCAGCAGTTCGGGACAGGGGCCACTCCGCTACACCTTC.

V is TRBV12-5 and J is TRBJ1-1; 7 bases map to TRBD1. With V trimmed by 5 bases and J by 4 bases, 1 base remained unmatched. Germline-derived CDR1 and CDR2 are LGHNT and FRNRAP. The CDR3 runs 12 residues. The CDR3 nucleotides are TGTGCTAGTGGTGGGGACAGCACTGAAGCTTTCTTT. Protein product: CASGGDSTEAFF.

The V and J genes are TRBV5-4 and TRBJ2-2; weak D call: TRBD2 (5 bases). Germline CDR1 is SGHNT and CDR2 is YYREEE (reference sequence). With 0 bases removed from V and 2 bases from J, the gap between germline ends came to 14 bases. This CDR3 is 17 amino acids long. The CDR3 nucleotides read TGTGCCAGCAGCTTGGTATTACTAGGAGCCAACACCGGGGAGCTGTTTTTT. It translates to CASSLVLLGANTGELFF.

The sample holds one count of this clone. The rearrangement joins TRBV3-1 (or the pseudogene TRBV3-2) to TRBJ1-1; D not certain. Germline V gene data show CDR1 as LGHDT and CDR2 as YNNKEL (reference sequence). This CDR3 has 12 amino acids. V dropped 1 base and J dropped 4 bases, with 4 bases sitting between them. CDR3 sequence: CASSQGGTEAFF. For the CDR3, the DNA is TGTGCCAGCAGCCAAGGAGGCACTGAAGCTTTCTTT.

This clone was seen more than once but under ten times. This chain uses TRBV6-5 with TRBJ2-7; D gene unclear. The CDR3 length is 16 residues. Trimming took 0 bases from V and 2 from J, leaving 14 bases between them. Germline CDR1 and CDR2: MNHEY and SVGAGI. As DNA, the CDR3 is TGTGCCAGCAGTTACTCGAGATCTGCGAGAACCTACGAGCAGTACTTC. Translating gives CASSYSRSARTYEQYF.

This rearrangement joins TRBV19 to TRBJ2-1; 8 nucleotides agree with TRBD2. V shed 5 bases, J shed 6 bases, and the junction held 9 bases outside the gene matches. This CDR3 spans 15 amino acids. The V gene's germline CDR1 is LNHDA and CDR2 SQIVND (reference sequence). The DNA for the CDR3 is TGTGCCAGTAGTTCGGCTCTAGCGGGCGGCAATGAGCAGTTCTTC. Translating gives CASSSALAGGNEQFF. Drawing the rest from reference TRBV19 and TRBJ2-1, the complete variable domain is DGGITQSPKYLFRKEGQNVTLSCEQNLNHDAMYWYRQDPGQGLRLIYYSQIVNDFQKGDIAEGYSVSREKKESFPLTVTSAQKNPTAFYLCASSSALAGGNEQFFGPGTRLTVL.